Following are 27 T cell receptor beta chains from one sample sequenced in a study of blood T cell repertoires in COVID-19. Profiled with immunoSEQ multiplex PCR; TCRdb holds only in-frame clones, not every one. The data show 80,000 or so clones, with under 80% seen just once and 7.5% to 10% held by the top ten. Sequences were obtained from peripheral blood. The source is a human donor in a cohort sampled during active COVID-19.

The chain employs TRBV6-2 or TRBV6-3 and TRBJ1-2; D is undetermined. The V end was cut by 2 bases, the J end by 3 bases, with 7 bases between. Germline assignment: CDR1 MNHEY and CDR2 SVGEGT. The CDR3 spans 13 residues. CDR3 protein: CASSYLGHYGYTF. The DNA for the CDR3 is TGTGCCAGCAGTTACCTGGGCCACTATGGCTACACCTTC.

J is TRBJ2-3 and V is TRBV4-3; 9 bases align to TRBD2. Germline values: CDR1 LGHNA, CDR2 YSLEER. V lost 3 bases to trimming and J lost 5 bases; unmatched junction nucleotides: 12. This CDR3 is built from 17 residues. The CDR3 spells CASSHSDAGGPKDTQYF. CDR3 sequence (DNA): TGCGCCAGCAGCCATTCCGACGCGGGGGGGCCTAAAGATACGCAGTATTTT.

Only a few counts were recorded for this clone. V is TRBV5-8 and J is TRBJ1-6; TRBD1 aligns across 9 bases. Per the germline V gene, CDR1 is SGHTS and CDR2 is YDEGEE. V dropped 0 bases and J dropped 7; count of bases not matched to a gene: 8. This CDR3 region has 17 residues. The CDR3 DNA reads TGTGCCAGCAGCTTGGCTGACAGGGGGTTGATCAATTCACCCCTCCACTTT. This encodes CASSLADRGLINSPLHF.

The chain joins TRBV6-5 to TRBJ2-5, with TRBD2 identical over 10 bases. This CDR3 region has 15 residues. In germline, CDR1 is MNHEY, CDR2 SVGAGI. The V segment lost 3 bases and the J segment 4 bases; nucleotides outside the gene matches: 5. The CDR3 region has the DNA TGTGCCAGCAGTTATCGCGGGACTAGCGCAGAGACCCAGTACTTC. Amino acids: CASSYRGTSAETQYF.

The chain joins TRBV18 to TRBJ1-2; D might be TRBD1 (6 bases). V was shortened by 5 bases and J by 11 bases, with 21 bases between the two germline ends. Per germline, CDR1 KGHSH and CDR2 LQKENI. The length of the CDR3 is 14 residues. The CDR3 DNA reads TGTGCCAGCTCAGACGGGGGAGGGACACCTGGATACACCTTC. Its protein product is CASSDGGGTPGYTF.

V is TRBV4-1 and J is TRBJ2-4; possibly TRBD1 for D (5 bases). Germline assignment: CDR1 MGHRA and CDR2 YSYEKL. The V and J ends lost 3 bases and 6 bases respectively, with 12 bases between them. This CDR3 contains 14 residues. The chain's CDR3 is CASSQLDSLNIQYF. The CDR3 coding sequence is TGCGCCAGCAGCCAGCTCGACAGCCTAAACATTCAGTACTTC.

The chain is built from TRBV5-4 and TRBJ2-3, with 9 bases aligning to TRBD2. The CDR3 totals 15 residues. The V and J ends lost 2 bases and 2 bases, in that order; junction bases with no gene match: 3. Germline CDR1 and CDR2: SGHNT and YYREEE (reference sequence). The CDR3 sequence is CASSFAGGNTDTQYF. In nucleotides, the CDR3 is TGTGCCAGCAGCTTTGCGGGGGGGAACACAGATACGCAGTATTTT.

The chain combines TRBV7-9 with TRBJ2-5, with 9 nucleotides matching TRBD2. The CDR3 consists of 14 residues. Trimming took 7 bases from V and 5 from J; bases not matched to a gene: 8. Germline V gene data show CDR1 as SEHNR and CDR2 as FQNEAQ (reference sequence). CDR3 in DNA: TGTGCCAGCAAGCGGGGGGCGGCTGGGGAGACCCAGTACTTC. This encodes CASKRGAAGETQYF.

The chain uses TRBV9 and TRBJ1-3, with a weak D call TRBD1 (6 bases). V was pared by 3 bases and J by 2 bases, with 12 bases between. The CDR3 contains 15 residues. Per the germline V gene, CDR1 is SGDLS and CDR2 is YYNGEE. The DNA for the CDR3 is TGTGCCAGCAGCGCCACCGGGACAACTGGAAACACCATATATTTT. Its protein is CASSATGTTGNTIYF.

This sequence joins TRBV29-1 and TRBJ2-5; TRBD2 matches at 9 bases. J was trimmed by 2 bases and V by 4 bases; bases with no gene match: 14. Germline values: CDR1 SQVTM, CDR2 ANQGSEA. There are 17 residues in the CDR3. In DNA form, the CDR3 reads TGCAGCGTTGTCCCCCAGGGTCAGCGGGGGGAGCAAGAGACCCAGTACTTC. This sequence encodes CSVVPQGQRGEQETQYF. Full variable domain (remainder filled in from reference TRBV29-1 and TRBJ2-5): SAVISQKPSRDICQRGTSLTIQCQVDSQVTMMFWYRQQPGQSLTLIATANQGSEATYESGFVIDKFPISRPNLTFSTLTVSNMSPEDSSIYLCSVVPQGQRGEQETQYFGPGTRLLVL.

The rearrangement uses TRBV7-9 and TRBJ1-2; a possible D gene is TRBD1 (5 bases). The CDR3 spans 19 residues. The V gene's germline CDR1 is SEHNR and CDR2 FQNEAQ (reference sequence). Deletions cut 1 base from V and 3 bases from J, with 24 bases between. The CDR3 loop is CASSLVGGRERQQDYGYTF. In DNA, the CDR3 is TGTGCCAGCAGCTTAGTAGGCGGCAGGGAAAGGCAGCAGGACTATGGCTACACCTTC.

This clone appeared a single time. V is TRBV19 and J is TRBJ2-5, with no clear D. Germline CDR1 and CDR2: LNHDA and SQIVND (reference sequence). V shed 5 bases and J shed 0 bases, with 7 bases lying between them. This CDR3 has 13 residues. CDR3 amino acids: CASSVRHQETQYF. Here the CDR3 DNA reads TGTGCCAGTAGTGTCAGGCACCAAGAGACCCAGTACTTC.

The rearrangement uses TRBV18 and TRBJ1-2, with a possible D match to TRBD1 (6 bases). CDR1 is KGHSH and CDR2 is LQKENI in the germline V gene. The CDR3 sequence is 14 residues long. V gave up 3 bases and J gave up 4 bases, with 12 bases separating them. The CDR3 region has the DNA TGTGCCAGCTCACCCGGGGACACCAGCTATGGCTACACCTTC. This sequence encodes CASSPGDTSYGYTF.

J is TRBJ1-4 and V is TRBV9; D is undetermined. The CDR3 contains 15 residues. V lost 0 bases, J lost 7 bases, and 13 bases lay in between. CDR1 is SGDLS and CDR2 is YYNGEE in the germline V gene. In nucleotides, the CDR3 is TGTGCCAGCAGCGTAGCACGGGATAAGGCTGAAAAACTGTTTTTT. It yields the protein CASSVARDKAEKLFF.

The chain employs TRBV7-6 and TRBJ1-3; unclear D gene. Germline V gives CDR1 SGHVS, CDR2 FNYEAQ. The CDR3 sequence is 15 residues long. Trimming removed 4 bases at V and 0 bases at J, with 10 bases between. The CDR3 loop reads CASSSTEHSGNTIYF. Here the CDR3 DNA reads TGTGCCAGCAGCTCGACTGAGCACTCTGGAAACACCATATATTTT.

The V and J genes are TRBV29-1 and TRBJ1-2; D unclear. Germline CDR1 and CDR2: SQVTM and ANQGSEA. This CDR3 comprises 13 residues. V was clipped by 6 bases and J by 3 bases, with 14 bases between them. The CDR3 sequence: CSVPEGSYYGYTF. CDR3 sequence (DNA): TGCAGCGTACCCGAAGGGAGTTACTATGGCTACACCTTC.

The gene calls are TRBV15 and TRBJ2-1; TRBD2 matches at 9 bases. The CDR3 length is 15 residues. The V gene's germline CDR1 is LNHNV and CDR2 YYDKDF (reference sequence). After removal of 4 bases from V and 9 bases from J, the junction contained 10 bases not matched to a gene. The CDR3 nucleotides read TGTGCCACCAGCATCGGGCGGGGGGGTCTCGGTGAGCAGTTCTTC. Translated, it gives CATSIGRGGLGEQFF.

This sequence joins TRBV15 and TRBJ2-5, with 12 bases lining up with TRBD1. The length of the CDR3 is 16 residues. V lost 0 bases to trimming and J lost 5 bases; unmatched junction nucleotides: 4. Germline values: CDR1 LNHNV, CDR2 YYDKDF (reference sequence). DNA for the CDR3: TGTGCCACCAGCAGAGACGGGACAGGGGGCGGCGAGACCCAGTACTTC. This gives the protein CATSRDGTGGGETQYF.

The rearrangement uses TRBV9 and TRBJ1-2; TRBD1 aligns across 8 bases. V lost 2 bases, J lost 10 bases, and 10 bases stayed unmatched. Germline assignment: CDR1 SGDLS and CDR2 YYNGEE. The CDR3 extends over 14 amino acids. The CDR3 loop is CASSVIGQGSPYTF. DNA of the CDR3: TGTGCCAGCAGCGTCATTGGACAGGGATCCCCCTACACCTTC.

This chain links TRBV7-9 with TRBJ1-2; no clear D gene. Trimming removed 1 base from V and 2 bases from J, with 8 bases in between. The CDR3 consists of 14 residues. Germline loops: CDR1 SEHNR, CDR2 FQNEAQ (reference sequence). The DNA of the CDR3 is TGTGCCAGCAGCTTAGAAGTAGCCAACTATGGCTACACCTTC. Its protein is CASSLEVANYGYTF.

This sequence joins TRBV18 and TRBJ1-5; unclear D gene. V dropped 3 bases and J dropped 4 bases, with 10 bases sitting between them. CDR1 and CDR2 from the germline V gene are KGHSH and LQKENI. The CDR3 sequence is 14 residues long. Here the CDR3 reads CASSPGRENQPQHF. CDR3 nucleotides: TGTGCCAGCTCACCCGGACGGGAAAATCAGCCCCAGCATTTT. Using reference TRBV18 and TRBJ1-5 for the parts outside the CDR3, the full variable domain is NAGVMQNPRHLVRRRGQEARLRCSPMKGHSHVYWYRQLPEEGLKFMVYLQKENIIDESGMPKERFSAEFPKEGPSILRIQQVVRGDSAAYFCASSPGRENQPQHFGDGTRLSIL.

This chain links TRBV10-3 with TRBJ2-7; TRBD2 aligns across 10 bases. The trim removed 4 bases at V and 6 bases at J, leaving 12 bases unmatched. The CDR3 extends over 16 amino acids. Looked up from germline, CDR1 is ENHRY and CDR2 is SYGVKD. CDR3: CAISGGSLAGAFEQYF. CDR3 sequence (DNA): TGTGCCATCAGTGGGGGTAGCCTAGCGGGGGCTTTCGAGCAGTACTTC.

The chain recombines TRBV11-2 with TRBJ1-2; D unclear. Trimming removed 2 bases from V and 4 bases from J, with 14 bases in between. This CDR3 is 15 amino acids long. Germline CDR1 SGHAT, CDR2 FQNNGV. In DNA form, the CDR3 reads TGTGCCAGCAGCTTAAGATCCGCTACGTCCTATGGCTACACCTTC. Translated: CASSLRSATSYGYTF.

The chain links TRBV4-3 to TRBJ2-7; TRBD1 matches 7 bases. The CDR3 sequence is 16 residues long. V lost 0 bases to trimming and J lost 7 bases; unmatched junction nucleotides: 12. Per germline, CDR1 LGHNA and CDR2 YSLEER. The CDR3 DNA reads as TGCGCCAGCAGCCAAGATTTAAGTTGGCAGGGGGTTGAGCAGTACTTC. Translated, it gives CASSQDLSWQGVEQYF.

The chain is built from TRBV5-1 and TRBJ2-1; the match to TRBD2 covers 13 bases. Trimming took 0 bases from V and 8 from J; bases not matched to a gene: 5. CDR3 size: 16 residues. CDR1 and CDR2 (germline): SGHRS, YFSETQ. Written as DNA, the CDR3 is TGCGCCAGCAGCTTGGGACTAGCGGGGGGCTGGGATGAGCAGTTCTTC. This gives the protein CASSLGLAGGWDEQFF.

V usage is TRBV2 and J usage is TRBJ2-7; 11 bases are a match to TRBD1. V dropped 3 bases and J dropped 6; count of bases not matched to a gene: 7. The CDR3 is 15 residues long. Germline V gene data show CDR1 as SNHLY and CDR2 as FYNNEI. CDR3: CASSDAFGQGAEQYF. The DNA of the CDR3 is TGTGCCAGCAGTGACGCGTTTGGACAGGGGGCCGAGCAGTACTTC.

CDR3 loop: CASSAALQYF. CDR3 bases: TGTGCCAGCAGCGCGGCCCTGCAGTACTTC. The chain combines TRBV7-6 with TRBJ2-7; unclear D gene. Germline CDR1 and CDR2: SGHVS and FNYEAQ. The CDR3 is made up of 10 amino acids. V was trimmed by 5 bases and J by 9 bases, leaving 8 bases between them.